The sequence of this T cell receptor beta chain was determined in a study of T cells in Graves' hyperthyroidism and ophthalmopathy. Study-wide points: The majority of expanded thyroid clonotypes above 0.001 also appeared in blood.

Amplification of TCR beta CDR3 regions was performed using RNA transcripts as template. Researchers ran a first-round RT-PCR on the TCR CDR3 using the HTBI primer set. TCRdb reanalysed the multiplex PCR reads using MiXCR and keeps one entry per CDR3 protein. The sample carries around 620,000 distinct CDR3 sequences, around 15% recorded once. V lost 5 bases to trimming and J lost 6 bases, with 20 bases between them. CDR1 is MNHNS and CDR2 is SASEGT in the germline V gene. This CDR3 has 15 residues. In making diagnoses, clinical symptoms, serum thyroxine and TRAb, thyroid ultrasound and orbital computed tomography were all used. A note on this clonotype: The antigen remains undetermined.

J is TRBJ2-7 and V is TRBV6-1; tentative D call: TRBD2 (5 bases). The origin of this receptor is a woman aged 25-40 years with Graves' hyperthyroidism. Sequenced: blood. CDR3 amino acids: CASSLRGAVLVEQYF. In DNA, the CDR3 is TGTGCCAGCAGTCTCCGGGGAGCTGTCTTGGTCGAGCAGTACTTC.